The 27 T cell receptor beta chains below all came from one sample that was sequenced in a study of blood T cell repertoires in COVID-19. TCRdb's copy holds only in-frame clones and misses some; the assay was immunoSEQ multiplex PCR. This table holds about 330,000 clones, 70% to 90% found once. Sequences were obtained from PBMCs or T cells enriched from blood (not recorded which). All receptors derive from a woman aged 30 to 39 who had recovered from COVID-19.

The chain is built from TRBV19 and TRBJ2-3; 7 bases line up with TRBD2. This CDR3 has 15 amino acids. Per the germline V gene, CDR1 is LNHDA and CDR2 is SQIVND (reference sequence). Trimming cost V 6 bases and J 2 bases; bases outside gene matches: 8. CDR3 loop: CASRGHGGITDTQYF. The CDR3 DNA follows: TGTGCCAGTAGGGGTCACGGGGGGATCACAGATACGCAGTATTTT.

J is TRBJ2-3 and V is TRBV24-1, with D perhaps TRBD1 (5 bases). The CDR3 is made up of 13 amino acids. Germline V gene lookup returns CDR1 KGHDR and CDR2 SFDVKD. V was cut by 4 bases and J by 4 bases, with 8 bases left in between. For the CDR3, the DNA is TGTGCCACCAGTGACCTGGGGCCAGATACGCAGTATTTT. Translated: CATSDLGPDTQYF.

The rearrangement links TRBV5-4 to TRBJ1-6; weak D call: TRBD1 (5 bases). The ends were cut back, 1 base at V and 10 bases at J, with 12 bases in the middle. Germline CDR1 reads SGHNT; CDR2 reads YYREEE (reference sequence). This CDR3 spans 14 amino acids. CDR3: CASSLTGMGSPLHF. The CDR3 DNA sequence: TGTGCCAGCAGCTTGACAGGAATGGGGTCACCCCTCCACTTT.

In DNA, the CDR3 is TGTGCCTCCCGGGGGTCTTGGCCCCAAGAGACCCAGTACTTC. It yields the protein CASRGSWPQETQYF. The chain employs TRBV30 and TRBJ2-5, with a possible D match to TRBD2 (6 bases). CDR3 size: 14 residues. In germline, CDR1 is GTSNPN, CDR2 SVGIG (reference sequence). The germline V and J ends were trimmed by 7 bases and 1 base, with 16 bases remaining between them.

The CDR3 is CASSEGRGRETQYF. The CDR3 DNA reads TGCGCCAGCAGTGAGGGGCGGGGGAGGGAGACCCAGTACTTC. The chain links TRBV10-1 to TRBJ2-5, with 7 positions matching TRBD2. Germline V CDR1 and CDR2: WNHNN, SYGVQD (reference sequence). With 2 bases clipped from V and 5 bases from J, the junction kept 5 bases outside the gene matches. The CDR3 has 14 residues.

The rearrangement joins TRBV27 to TRBJ2-1; 10 bases map to TRBD2. The ends lost 4 bases at V and 1 base at J; junction bases unmatched: 7. Germline values: CDR1 MNHEY, CDR2 SMNVEV (reference sequence). The CDR3 consists of 17 residues. The CDR3 DNA follows: TGTGCCAGCAGTTACAGCGGGGGGGCCCAGTCCTACAATGAGCAGTTCTTC. Translated, it gives CASSYSGGAQSYNEQFF.

The V and J genes are TRBV19 and TRBJ1-2, with TRBD1 matching 8 bases. The CDR3 spans 15 residues. CDR1 is LNHDA, CDR2 SQIVND, per germline (reference sequence). Trimming took 4 bases from V and 7 from J; bases not matched to a gene: 11. The CDR3 here is CASSNGQGMIGGYTF. CDR3 bases: TGTGCCAGTAGTAATGGACAGGGTATGATAGGTGGCTACACCTTC.

V usage is TRBV6-4 and J usage is TRBJ2-1, with D possibly TRBD1 on 6 matching bases. In germline, CDR1 is MRHNA, CDR2 SNTAGT. Trimming left V 5 bases short and J 2 bases short, with 13 bases between. The CDR3 is 15 amino acids. In nucleotides, the CDR3 is TGTGCCAGCAGTCAGGACAGAATGCCCTACAATGAGCAGTTCTTC. Translating it yields CASSQDRMPYNEQFF.

This chain joins TRBV19 and TRBJ2-2; TRBD1 matches 9 bases. The CDR3 runs to 14 residues. V was clipped by 8 bases and J by 5 bases; unmatched bases: 6. CDR1 is LNHDA, CDR2 SQIVND, per germline (reference sequence). The CDR3 protein is CASSDRGLTGELFF. As DNA, the CDR3 is TGTGCCAGTTCCGACAGGGGGTTAACCGGGGAGCTGTTTTTT.

The genes are TRBV19 and TRBJ1-5; a weak D match, TRBD1 (5 bases). This CDR3 has 14 amino acids. Germline loops: CDR1 LNHDA, CDR2 SQIVND (reference sequence). V was cut by 5 bases and J by 2 bases, with 10 bases left in between. CDR3: CASSGRAGNQPQHF. The CDR3 nucleotides read TGTGCCAGTAGTGGCAGGGCAGGCAATCAGCCCCAGCATTTT.

The rearrangement joins TRBV7-8 to TRBJ2-7; 9 nucleotides align to TRBD1. V trimming: 4 bases; J trimming: 1 base; junction bases outside the gene matches: 14. In germline, CDR1 is SGHVS, CDR2 FQNEAQ. The CDR3 length is 18 residues. Here the CDR3 reads CASSSLTGTGRSSYEQYF. CDR3 nucleotides: TGTGCCAGCAGCTCTCTGACCGGGACAGGGCGGAGTTCCTACGAGCAGTACTTC.

V gene TRBV19 combines with J gene TRBJ2-5, with TRBD1 identical over 11 bases. In germline, CDR1 is LNHDA, CDR2 SQIVND (reference sequence). V was clipped by 5 bases and J by 6 bases; unmatched bases: 11. The CDR3 consists of 16 residues. The CDR3, as DNA: TGTGCCAGTAGTGCCGGGACAGGGGGTCTCGAAAAGACCCAGTACTTC. Protein: CASSAGTGGLEKTQYF.

CDR3 sequence (DNA): TGTGCCTGGAGTGTATCCGGGTACGAGCAGTACTTC. This gives the protein CAWSVSGYEQYF. The chain combines TRBV30 with TRBJ2-7, with D hard to call. Trimming left V 0 bases short and J 4 bases short, with 7 bases between. Germline-derived CDR1 and CDR2 are GTSNPN and SVGIG (reference sequence). The CDR3 spans 12 residues.

The chain couples TRBV6-5 to TRBJ2-5; no clear D gene. This CDR3 is 14 amino acids long. Germline CDR1 reads MNHEY; CDR2 reads SVGAGI. V was cut by 6 bases and J by 2 bases, with 13 bases left in between. This CDR3 reads CASRSEQKQETQYF. The CDR3 DNA is TGTGCCAGCAGGTCCGAGCAAAAACAAGAGACCCAGTACTTC.

The chain joins TRBV7-9 to TRBJ1-5, with D perhaps TRBD1 (5 bases). The V gene lost 3 bases and the J gene lost 11 bases, with 11 bases spanning the gap. Germline CDR1 reads SEHNR; CDR2 reads FQNEAQ (reference sequence). This CDR3 region has 12 residues. CDR3 DNA sequence: TGTGCCAGCAGCTTCCTGATAGGGGCCCAGCATTTT. This gives the protein CASSFLIGAQHF.

This chain joins TRBV5-6 and TRBJ1-2, with TRBD1 matching over 7 bases. The CDR3 spans 12 residues. V lost 4 bases, J lost 5 bases, and 2 bases stayed unmatched. The germline V gene encodes CDR1 SGHDT and CDR2 YYEEEE. CDR3 protein: CASSLTGYGYTF. The CDR3 DNA reads as TGTGCCAGCAGCCTGACAGGGTATGGCTACACCTTC.

The rearrangement joins TRBV30 to TRBJ2-2; D unclear. V was pared by 4 bases and J by 4 bases, with 13 bases between. This CDR3 region has 14 residues. Germline assignment: CDR1 GTSNPN and CDR2 SVGIG (reference sequence). As DNA, the CDR3 is TGTGCCTGGAATAGAGATGCGGTCACCGGGGAGCTGTTTTTT. Translated: CAWNRDAVTGELFF.

The V call is TRBV25-1, the J call TRBJ1-3; the D is unclear. Trimming took 3 bases from V and 0 from J, leaving 9 bases between them. The germline V gene has CDR1 MGHDK and CDR2 SYGVNS. This CDR3 is 15 amino acids long. The CDR3 DNA reads as TGTGCCAGCAGTGATGCTAGGAGCTCTGGAAACACCATATATTTT. This translates into CASSDARSSGNTIYF.

The chain recombines TRBV6-2 or TRBV6-3 with TRBJ2-4, with 10 positions matching TRBD2. Trimming took 2 bases from V and 9 from J; bases not matched to a gene: 10. The CDR3 length is 16 residues. Germline V gene sequence: CDR1 MNHEY, CDR2 SVGEGT. DNA for the CDR3: TGTGCCAGCAGTTACCGGGAGCGGGGGGGAAGGGGCATTCAGTACTTC. Its protein is CASSYRERGGRGIQYF.

V gene TRBV14 combines with J gene TRBJ1-2, with no clear D. There are 13 residues in the CDR3. V lost 1 base to trimming and J lost 8 bases, with 11 bases between them. CDR1 and CDR2 from the germline V gene are SGHDN and FVKESK. The CDR3 here is CASSQVRMRGYTF. The DNA for the CDR3 is TGTGCCAGCAGCCAAGTCCGTATGAGGGGCTACACCTTC.

The V and J genes are TRBV6-5 and TRBJ2-1; 10 bases match TRBD2. This CDR3 is 14 amino acids long. Germline V lookup: CDR1 MNHEY, CDR2 SVGAGI. The J segment lost 15 bases and the V segment lost 4 bases, leaving 12 bases of the junction unmatched. CDR3 coding DNA: TGTGCCAGCAGTTCTAGCGGGGGCTCAATTAGGCGGTTCTTC. This gives the protein CASSSSGGSIRRFF.

The chain couples TRBV2 to TRBJ2-1; the match to TRBD1 covers 8 bases. The trim removed 11 bases at V and 10 bases at J, leaving 13 bases unmatched. The germline V gene encodes CDR1 SNHLY and CDR2 FYNNEI. The CDR3 loop spans 13 amino acids. The CDR3 region has the DNA TGTGCCGGAAGACAGGGGCCCCAAGGGGAGCAGTTCTTC. Translated, it gives CAGRQGPQGEQFF.

In the case of this clone: A junction boundary mismatches the germline segment, possibly from a read error. The V call is TRBV2, the J call TRBJ1-5; D is unresolved. The CDR3 sequence is 16 residues long. Germline V gene sequence: CDR1 SNHLY, CDR2 FYNNEI. In DNA, the CDR3 is TGTGCCAGCAGCGAAGGCTTTACATGGAGTAATCAGCCCCAGCATTTT. Translation: CASSEGFTWSNQPQHF.

V and J are TRBV5-1 and TRBJ2-7; D may be TRBD2 (5 bases). This CDR3 contains 14 residues. Trimming stripped 1 base from V and 9 bases from J, with 17 bases between. Germline loops: CDR1 SGHRS, CDR2 YFSETQ. Written as DNA, the CDR3 is TGCGCCAGCAGCTTGTGGGGAGTAATCGAGTTGCAGTACTTC. Amino acids: CASSLWGVIELQYF.

This clone was seen a few times. The chain is built from TRBV7-9 and TRBJ1-6; 10 positions agree with TRBD1. Germline V gives CDR1 SEHNR, CDR2 FQNEAQ (reference sequence). The V gene end was trimmed by 1 base and the J gene end by 7 bases; junction bases not matched to a gene: 4. This CDR3 spans 16 amino acids. The CDR3 region is CASSLGQGAENSPLHF. The CDR3 nucleotides are TGTGCCAGCAGCTTAGGACAGGGGGCCGAGAATTCACCCCTCCACTTT.

The J gene is TRBJ1-1, the V gene TRBV7-2; D not certain. Germline V lookup: CDR1 SGHTA, CDR2 FQGNSA. This CDR3 spans 14 amino acids. V lost 1 base to trimming and J lost 7 bases, with 13 bases between them. CDR3 loop: CASSLGPRRYEAFF. DNA of the CDR3: TGTGCCAGCAGCTTAGGCCCACGGAGGTATGAAGCTTTCTTT.

The table lists this clone with a few counts. The gene calls are TRBV6-2 or TRBV6-3 and TRBJ2-3, with TRBD1 matching 7 bases. Germline CDR1 MNHEY, CDR2 SVGEGT. CDR3 length: 15 amino acids. Losses at the gene ends were 5 bases for V and 4 bases for J; bases not matched to a gene: 9. The CDR3 reads CASSLPGTVSDTQYF. The CDR3 coding sequence is TGTGCCAGCAGTCTACCGGGGACAGTTTCAGATACGCAGTATTTT.